This TCR beta chain was profiled in a study of T cell changes during pregnancy in multiple sclerosis. In germline, CDR1 is DFQATT, CDR2 SNEGSKA (reference sequence). The CDR3 is 11 residues long. The germline V and J ends were trimmed by 0 bases and 7 bases, with 7 bases remaining between them. Produced via immunoSEQ multiplex PCR; TCRdb's table is partial and in-frame only. Of more than 75,000 clones listed, 85% to 95% were seen once; the top ten hold 2.5%. This sequence originates from a female donor with multiple sclerosis, enrolled in a pregnancy study. Here the sequenced sample was peripheral blood, taken in the third trimester of pregnancy. V is TRBV20-1 and J is TRBJ2-7, with D uncertain. The CDR3 DNA reads TGCAGTGCTAGAGATCTCGGGGAGCAGTACTTC. As protein: CSARDLGEQYF.